This TCR beta chain was captured by sequencing in a study of blood T cell repertoires in COVID-19. Background on the study: COVID-19 samples collected from the United States, Italy and Spain covered acute and convalescent phases. T cells, B-cell-depleted T cells, or PBMCs supplied cDNA or gDNA.

Original processing notes: Quantification of nucleated cells was approximated via reference gene primer amplification. The assay was immunoSEQ multiplex PCR, and TCRdb's table has in-frame clones only and misses some. V and J calls and clone size are copied from that table; D and trimming were computed from the DNA. The data show 80,000 to 100,000 clones, approximately 79% seen once. CDR1 is MDHEN and CDR2 is SYDVKM in the germline V gene. V lost 6 bases, J lost 4 bases, and 19 bases lay in between. This CDR3 spans 16 amino acids. This clonotype originated in a woman of 80 years or more with active or convalescent COVID-19. V gene TRBV28 combines with J gene TRBJ2-1; D might be TRBD2 (7 bases). Material for sequencing was peripheral blood. CDR3 DNA sequence: TGTGCCAGCAGACGTAGTGGGGGGGGCCTATACAATGAGCAGTTCTTC. Translated: CASRRSGGGLYNEQFF.